This T cell receptor (beta chain) is from a study of blood T cell repertoires in COVID-19. Study overall: Sites across the United States, Italy and Spain contributed samples from acute and convalescent COVID-19. PBMCs, B-cell-depleted T cells, or T cells were the source of the cDNA or gDNA that made up the material.

The CDR3 contains 17 residues. Germline CDR1 reads WSHSY; CDR2 reads SAAADI. This clone was recorded once. Per the authors' pipeline: Cell counts per sample came from amplifying reference gene primers. Clones were sequenced by immunoSEQ multiplex PCR, and TCRdb holds only the in-frame ones, with some missing. The D gene and trimming were derived from the DNA, and the V and J assignments and clone size from that table. The sample has over 90,000 clones, 89% seen once. The chain employs TRBV10-2 and TRBJ2-7; 9 nucleotides align to TRBD1. Sequencing was done on a sample of peripheral blood. This clonotype originated in a woman in her 70s with acute or convalescent COVID-19. This CDR3 is CATKGGTGTRYVHEQYF. The CDR3 region has the DNA TGCGCTACCAAAGGGGGGACAGGGACCAGATACGTTCACGAGCAGTACTTC.